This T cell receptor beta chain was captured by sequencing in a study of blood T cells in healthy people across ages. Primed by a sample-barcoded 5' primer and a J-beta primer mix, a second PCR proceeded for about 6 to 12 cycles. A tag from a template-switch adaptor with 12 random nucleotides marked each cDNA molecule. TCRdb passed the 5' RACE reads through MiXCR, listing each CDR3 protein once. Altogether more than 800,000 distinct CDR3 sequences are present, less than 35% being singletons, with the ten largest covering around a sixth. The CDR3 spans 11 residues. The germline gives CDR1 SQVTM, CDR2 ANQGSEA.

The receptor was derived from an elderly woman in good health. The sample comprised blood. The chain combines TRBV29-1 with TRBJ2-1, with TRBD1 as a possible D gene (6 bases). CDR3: CSYRQANEQFF. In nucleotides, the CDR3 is TGCAGTTACCGACAGGCCAATGAGCAGTTCTTC.